Described below is a single T cell receptor (beta chain) sequence and its context. TCRdb used MiXCR to reprocess the 5' RACE reads, holding one entry per CDR3 protein. The table records more than 400,000 distinct CDR3 sequences, around a sixth of them present only once. This record belongs to a study of T-cell memory formation after mild COVID-19. Study information: Largely donor-specific TCR clusters were found.

J lost 0 bases, V lost 3 bases, and 7 bases had no gene match. The CDR3 sequence is 17 residues long. Germline CDR1 and CDR2: MNHNS and SASEGT. The receptor was isolated from an adult woman who had mild COVID-19 (a few samples of this study predate the infection). Cell type and time point are not known. The specimen sequenced was PBMCs or a T cell subset sorted from them (not recorded which). The rearrangement joins TRBV6-1 to TRBJ2-3, with 9 bases fitting TRBD2. CDR3 region: CASSDLLLAGSTDTQYF. In DNA form, the CDR3 reads TGTGCCAGCAGTGATTTGTTGCTAGCGGGGAGCACAGATACGCAGTATTTT.